The 7 T cell receptor beta chains given below trace back to one sample, sequenced in a study of healthy donors' naive CD4 and CD8 T cells. TCR libraries were built from around 0.45 ug of total RNA by linear amplification. TCRdb itself ran the reads through MiXCR, one entry per CDR3 protein. The sample yields 150,000 to 200,000 distinct CDR3 sequences, around 74% seen once. Sequenced input: naive CD4+ and CD8+ T cells sorted from blood, pooled from several donors. These receptors all stem from a pool of human donors in good health; the sample pools cells from several healthy donors.

V usage is TRBV29-1 and J usage is TRBJ2-7; a possible D gene is TRBD2 (5 bases). CDR3 length equals 13 residues. Deletions cut 4 bases from V and 6 bases from J, with 16 bases between. Germline CDR1 SQVTM, CDR2 ANQGSEA. The CDR3 coding sequence is TGCAGCGTTGTCGAGGGAGCCCCATCCGAGCAGTACTTC. Translating it yields CSVVEGAPSEQYF.

This chain joins TRBV19 and TRBJ2-1; TRBD2 might be the D (7 bases). The V end lost 5 bases, the J end lost 5 bases, and 13 bases lay between the germline ends. The CDR3 extends over 14 amino acids. Germline assignment: CDR1 LNHDA and CDR2 SQIVND (reference sequence). Here the CDR3 DNA reads TGTGCCAGTAGTTGGCGGGGGCAAGACAATGAGCAGTTCTTC. Residues: CASSWRGQDNEQFF. The full variable domain, with the rest looked up from reference TRBV19 and TRBJ2-1, is DGGITQSPKYLFRKEGQNVTLSCEQNLNHDAMYWYRQDPGQGLRLIYYSQIVNDFQKGDIAEGYSVSREKKESFPLTVTSAQKNPTAFYLCASSWRGQDNEQFFGPGTRLTVL.

The V gene is TRBV11-2, the J gene TRBJ1-1; 9 nucleotides agree with TRBD1. CDR1 is SGHAT, CDR2 FQNNGV, per germline. This CDR3 comprises 15 residues. J was trimmed by 5 bases and V by 5 bases; bases with no gene match: 9. CDR3 in DNA: TGTGCCAGCAGCCCGAAGACAGGGGGAAGGACTGAAGCTTTCTTT. Translating it yields CASSPKTGGRTEAFF.

The chain couples TRBV29-1 to TRBJ2-7; D perhaps matches TRBD2 (5 bases). CDR1 SQVTM and CDR2 ANQGSEA come from the germline V gene. The CDR3 consists of 13 residues. V was shortened by 5 bases and J by 4 bases, with 15 bases between the two germline ends. The CDR3 DNA is TGCAGCGTTATTGACCAAACGGGGTACGAGCAGTACTTC. Translated: CSVIDQTGYEQYF.

The chain combines TRBV7-9 with TRBJ1-4; 8 bases map to TRBD1. V dropped 1 base and J dropped 16; count of bases not matched to a gene: 5. Germline V CDR1 and CDR2: SEHNR, FQNEAQ (reference sequence). The CDR3 consists of 12 residues. The chain's CDR3 is CASSLDTGTGFF. The CDR3 DNA follows: TGTGCCAGCAGCTTAGACACCGGGACAGGGTTTTTT.

A single count supports this clonotype. The chain recombines TRBV29-1 with TRBJ2-3; the D call may be TRBD1 or TRBD2 (6 bases each). The V gene's germline CDR1 is SQVTM and CDR2 ANQGSEA. The CDR3 covers 14 residues. V was cut by 4 bases and J by 2 bases, with 13 bases left in between. The DNA for the CDR3 is TGCAGCGTTGGTCGGGGGCTGCCCACAGATACGCAGTATTTT. Translation gives CSVGRGLPTDTQYF.

The chain uses TRBV5-6 and TRBJ2-1, with 7 bases aligning to TRBD2. This CDR3 has 19 amino acids. Germline CDR1 SGHDT, CDR2 YYEEEE. V dropped 4 bases and J dropped 2; count of bases not matched to a gene: 18. CDR3 protein: CASSPWAPAGRAAYNEQFF. In DNA, the CDR3 is TGTGCCAGCAGCCCGTGGGCTCCAGCGGGACGGGCGGCCTACAATGAGCAGTTCTTC.